The entry below describes one T cell receptor beta chain. Its matching antigen is unknown. The sample originates from a study of Ad26.COV2.S vaccination and SARS-CoV-2 variants. For the study at large: Ad26.COV2.S was injected intramuscularly once or twice, 56 days apart.

This table comes from immunoSEQ multiplex PCR, and its TCRdb copy is limited to in-frame clones, with some not included. Of 440,000 or so clones in the sample, around 90% were seen once. Notes on the study in general: Reports say spike-specific CD8+ and CD4+ T cell responses covered substantial breadth after vaccination.

Treatment of the sample: about 20 received Ad26.COV2.S at low or high dose, single or two shots; about 5 received placebo; per-sample allocation not given. After the first vaccine or placebo injection, samples were drawn on day 63. The CDR3 loop spans 13 amino acids. Germline V CDR1 and CDR2: LNHDA, SQIVND (reference sequence). The V end was cut by 1 base, the J end by 5 bases, with 6 bases between. Sequencing was performed on peripheral blood, taken in a trial of Ad26.COV2.S vaccine versus placebo. The rearrangement uses TRBV19 and TRBJ2-1; the D is unclear. This sequence originates from a person between 18 and 60 years old who received the Ad26.COV2.S COVID-19 vaccine or a placebo. CDR3 sequence: CASSIVLHNEQFF. In nucleotides, the CDR3 is TGTGCCAGTAGTATAGTCCTACACAATGAGCAGTTCTTC.